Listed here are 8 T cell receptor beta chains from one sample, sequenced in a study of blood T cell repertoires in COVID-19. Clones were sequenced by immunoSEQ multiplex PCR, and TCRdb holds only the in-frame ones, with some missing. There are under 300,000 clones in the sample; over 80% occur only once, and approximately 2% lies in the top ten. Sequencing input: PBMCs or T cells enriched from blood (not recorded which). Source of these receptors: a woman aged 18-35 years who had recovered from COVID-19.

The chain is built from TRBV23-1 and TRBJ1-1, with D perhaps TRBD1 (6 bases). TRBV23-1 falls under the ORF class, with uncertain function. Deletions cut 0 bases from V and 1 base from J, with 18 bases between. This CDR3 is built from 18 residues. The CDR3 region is CASSQSPRGAMENTEAFF. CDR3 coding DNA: TGCGCCAGCAGTCAATCACCTCGGGGGGCAATGGAGAACACTGAAGCTTTCTTT.

The CDR3 coding sequence is TGTGCCAGCTCACCCCCTAGCGGGAGATCAGATACGCAGTATTTT. It encodes CASSPPSGRSDTQYF. The rearrangement uses TRBV18 and TRBJ2-3, with 10 bases lining up with TRBD2. The CDR3 is made up of 15 amino acids. V trimming: 3 bases; J trimming: 4 bases; junction bases outside the gene matches: 4. Germline values: CDR1 KGHSH, CDR2 LQKENI.

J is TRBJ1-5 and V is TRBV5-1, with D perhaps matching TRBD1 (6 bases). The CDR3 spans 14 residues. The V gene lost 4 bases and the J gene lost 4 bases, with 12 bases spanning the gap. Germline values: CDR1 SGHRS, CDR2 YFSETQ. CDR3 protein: CASSPGGPNQPQHF. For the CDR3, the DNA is TGCGCCAGCAGCCCGGGGGGGCCTAATCAGCCCCAGCATTTT.

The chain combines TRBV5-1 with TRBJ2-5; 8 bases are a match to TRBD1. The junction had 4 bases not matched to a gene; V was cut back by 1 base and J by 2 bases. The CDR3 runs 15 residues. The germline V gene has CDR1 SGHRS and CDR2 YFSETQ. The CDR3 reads CASSLQGAGQETQYF. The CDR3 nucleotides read TGCGCCAGCAGCTTGCAGGGGGCGGGTCAAGAGACCCAGTACTTC.

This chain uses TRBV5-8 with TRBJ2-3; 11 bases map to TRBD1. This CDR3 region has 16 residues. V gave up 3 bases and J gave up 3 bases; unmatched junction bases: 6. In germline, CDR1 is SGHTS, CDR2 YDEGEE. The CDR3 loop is CASSSGQGAITDTQYF. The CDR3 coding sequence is TGTGCCAGCAGCTCAGGACAGGGGGCGATAACAGATACGCAGTATTTT. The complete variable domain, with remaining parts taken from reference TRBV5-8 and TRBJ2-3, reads EAGVTQSPTHLIKTRGQQATLRCSPISGHTSVYWYQQALGLGLQFLLWYDEGEERNRGNFPPRFSGRQFPNYSSELNVNALELEDSALYLCASSSGQGAITDTQYFGPGTRLTVL.

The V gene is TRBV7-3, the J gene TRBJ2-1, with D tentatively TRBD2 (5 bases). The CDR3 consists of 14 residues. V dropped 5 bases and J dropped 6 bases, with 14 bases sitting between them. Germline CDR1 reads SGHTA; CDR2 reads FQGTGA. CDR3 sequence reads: CASSKEPGGNEQFF. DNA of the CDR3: TGTGCCAGCAGCAAAGAACCTGGAGGCAATGAGCAGTTCTTC.

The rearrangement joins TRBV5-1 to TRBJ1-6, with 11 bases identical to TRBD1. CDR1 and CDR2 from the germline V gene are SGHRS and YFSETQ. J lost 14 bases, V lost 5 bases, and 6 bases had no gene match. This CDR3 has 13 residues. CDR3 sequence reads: CASRGQGEVTLHF. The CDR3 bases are TGCGCCAGCAGGGGACAGGGGGAGGTTACCCTCCACTTT. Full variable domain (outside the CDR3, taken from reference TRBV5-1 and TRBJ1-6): KAGVTQTPRYLIKTRGQQVTLSCSPISGHRSVSWYQQTPGQGLQFLFEYFSETQRNKGNFPGRFSGRQFSNSRSEMNVSTLELGDSALYLCASRGQGEVTLHFGNGTRLTVT.

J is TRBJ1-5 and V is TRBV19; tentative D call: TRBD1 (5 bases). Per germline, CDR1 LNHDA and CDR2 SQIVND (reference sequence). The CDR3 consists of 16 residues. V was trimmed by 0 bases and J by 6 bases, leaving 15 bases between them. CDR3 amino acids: CASSIEWSGGRQPQHF. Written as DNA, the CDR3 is TGTGCCAGTAGTATAGAATGGTCCGGGGGTCGTCAGCCCCAGCATTTT.